This TCR beta chain was found in a study of blood T cell repertoires in COVID-19 (dated by TCRdb to 2020 to 2021). Study-wide context: Collaborator samples came from the United States, Italy and Spain and covered acute and convalescent phases of COVID-19. The prospective study material was composed of cDNA or gDNA derived from T cells, B-cell-depleted T cells, or PBMCs. Deeply sampled blood TCRbeta repertoires from subjects exposed to, actively infected with, or recovered from COVID-19 were included in the dataset. The repertoires were released in a freely available public database meant as a resource for research on the immune response to SARS-CoV-2. Samples came from the ongoing ImmuneRACE study (first 160 participants) plus 1,254 subjects from 6 global collaborators. A de-identified subject ID, COVID-19 status, age in years and sex were almost always included in the sample metadata. HLA class I and class II types, where available, came from metadata supplied by the sample provider rather than from assay-based typing. On the study overall, not on this receptor specifically: How much clinical and demographic metadata was included differed by source and by participant, and the metadata was provided uncurated.

Participants in the prospective study were aged about 18 to 100 years, lived in 20 to 30 United States geographic areas, and enrolled through a virtual design. In the prospective study, participants were assigned to cohorts based on the clinical history participants reported in a screening survey and a study questionnaire. For ImmuneRACE Cohort 3, a participant was defined as recovered based on two consecutive negative NP/OP PCR tests, clearance by a healthcare professional, or resolution of symptoms. In the prospective study, mobile phlebotomists collected whole blood, serum and a nasopharyngeal or oropharyngeal swab from each participant. Over a roughly two-month period, participants in the prospective study had the option of providing additional blood draws and questionnaires. Before DNA extraction, prospective study blood samples were shipped either frozen or at room temperature. Notes on this clone: Its antigen is not yet known. Base qualities are not at hand, and no much larger clone is one base apart.

The immunoSEQ Assay, a bias-controlled multiplex PCR, was used to amplify TCRbeta CDR3 regions from genomic DNA. The authors' analysis ran thus. Nucleated cell counts per sample were estimated from amplification of reference gene primers within the assay. To quantify the absolute abundance of each unique TCRbeta CDR3 rearrangement, sequence reads were collapsed and filtered. For each sample, productive Simpson clonality was calculated as the square root of Simpson's diversity index across productive rearrangements. TCRdb took over this immuneACCESS table, retaining in-frame rearrangements with V and J assigned. Such tables are incomplete; in checked studies, under half of the missing clones stem from an unresolved V gene, and the remainder is unexplained. The DNA gave D and trimming, while V, J and clone size come from that table. Recorded for this sample are about 200,000 clones; 87% of them occurred a single time. The leading ten clones occupy about 2.2% of the sample.

Sequences SGHTA (CDR1) and FQGTGA (CDR2) are obtained from the germline V gene. From the cysteine through the phenylalanine, the CDR3 covers 14 amino acids. The only DNA kept is the CDR3, 42 bases in frame from the first base. Relative to germline, V is missing 3 bases and J is missing 4 bases, with 4 bases of the junction outside any gene match. The receptor's source is a woman between 25 and 40 years old who had recovered from COVID-19. The chain joins TRBV7-3 to TRBJ2-5; the junction holds 8 bases that match TRBD1. Sequences were obtained from PBMCs or T cells enriched from blood (not recorded which). The DNA reads TGTGCCAGCAGCTTTCAGGGGGCCGGAGAGACCCAGTACTTC. Translated, it reads CASSFQGAGETQYF.